This TCR beta chain was identified in a study of T cells in Graves' hyperthyroidism and ophthalmopathy. Study results and limitations: Model predictions of ophthalmopathy came a median approximately seven months before onset. In the blood, most expanded thyroid clonotypes above 0.001 appeared as well.

The CDR3 is 14 amino acids. Trimming took off 2 bases at V and 2 bases at J, with 10 bases between the two ends. Germline V gene sequence: CDR1 SGHRS, CDR2 YFSETQ. TCR beta CDR3 regions were amplified from RNA. With the HTBI primer set, the TCR CDR3 went through a first round of RT-PCR. TCRdb independently ran MiXCR on the multiplex PCR reads; one entry per CDR3 protein. The table records roughly 30,000 distinct CDR3 sequences, around 40% of them present only once. Thyroid ultrasound and orbital computed tomography, with clinical symptoms and serum thyroxine and TRAb, informed diagnoses. Extraction of PBMCs used around 9.6 ml of fresh peripheral blood. This clonotype has only a few counts. Its specificity is not known.

V usage is TRBV5-1 and J usage is TRBJ1-2; TRBD1 is a possible D gene (5 bases). This TCR came from a woman in her thirties with Graves' hyperthyroidism. The sequenced sample was blood. This CDR3 is CASSLGDLNYGYTF. The DNA of the CDR3 is TGCGCCAGCAGCTTAGGGGATTTGAACTATGGCTACACCTTC.